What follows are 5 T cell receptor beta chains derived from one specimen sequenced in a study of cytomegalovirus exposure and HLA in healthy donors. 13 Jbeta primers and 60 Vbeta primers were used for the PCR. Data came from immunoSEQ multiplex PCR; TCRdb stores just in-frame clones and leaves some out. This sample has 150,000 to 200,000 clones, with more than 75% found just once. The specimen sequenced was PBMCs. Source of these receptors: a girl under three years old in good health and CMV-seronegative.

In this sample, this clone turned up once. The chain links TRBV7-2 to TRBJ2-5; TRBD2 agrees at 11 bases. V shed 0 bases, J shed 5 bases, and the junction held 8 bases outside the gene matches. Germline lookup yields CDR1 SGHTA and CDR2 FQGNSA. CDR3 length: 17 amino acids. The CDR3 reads CASSLAGGTSGGETQYF. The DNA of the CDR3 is TGTGCCAGCAGCTTAGCGGGCGGGACTAGCGGTGGGGAGACCCAGTACTTC.

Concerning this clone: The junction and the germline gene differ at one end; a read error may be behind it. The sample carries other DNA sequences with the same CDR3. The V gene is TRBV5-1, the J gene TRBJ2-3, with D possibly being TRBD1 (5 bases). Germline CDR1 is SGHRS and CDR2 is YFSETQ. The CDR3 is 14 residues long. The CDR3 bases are TGTGCCAGCAGCTCCCCACAGGGCACAGATACGCAGTATTTT. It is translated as CASSSPQGTDTQYF.

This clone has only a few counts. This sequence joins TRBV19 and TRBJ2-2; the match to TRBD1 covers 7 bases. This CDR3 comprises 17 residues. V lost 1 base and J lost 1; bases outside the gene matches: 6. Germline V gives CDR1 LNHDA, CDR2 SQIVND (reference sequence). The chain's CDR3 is CASSIGDRDGNTGELFF. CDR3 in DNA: TGTGCCAGTAGTATAGGCGACAGGGACGGGAACACCGGGGAGCTGTTTTTT.

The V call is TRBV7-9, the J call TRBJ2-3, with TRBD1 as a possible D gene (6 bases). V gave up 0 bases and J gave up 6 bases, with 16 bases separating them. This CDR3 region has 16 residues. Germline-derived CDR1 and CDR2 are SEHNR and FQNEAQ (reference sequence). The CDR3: CASSLAKGRGVDTQYF. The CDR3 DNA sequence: TGTGCCAGCAGCTTAGCGAAGGGCAGGGGAGTGGATACGCAGTATTTT.

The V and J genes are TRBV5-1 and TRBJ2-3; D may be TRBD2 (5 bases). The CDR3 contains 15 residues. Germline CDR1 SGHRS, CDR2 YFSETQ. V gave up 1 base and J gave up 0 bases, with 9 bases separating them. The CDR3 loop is CASSLSGSSTDTQYF. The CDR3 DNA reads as TGCGCCAGCAGCTTGTCGGGATCGAGCACAGATACGCAGTATTTT.